This TCR beta chain was profiled in a study of T cells in Graves' hyperthyroidism and ophthalmopathy. Using RNA transcripts as the source, TCR beta CDR3 regions were amplified. Carried out on the TCR CDR3, a first-round RT-PCR used the HTBI primer set. One entry per CDR3 protein results from TCRdb running MiXCR on the multiplex PCR reads. The data contain hundreds of thousands of distinct CDR3 sequences, roughly a sixth of them singletons. CDR1 is SGHAT and CDR2 is FQNNGV in the germline V gene. The CDR3 has 16 amino acids. Trimming took off 5 bases at V and 0 bases at J, with 17 bases between the two ends. This clonotype was picked up many times.

This clonotype was sampled from a woman in her forties or fifties with Graves' hyperthyroidism that later progressed to Graves' ophthalmopathy. The V and J genes are TRBV11-2 and TRBJ2-7, with D uncertain. The sample taken for sequencing was blood. CDR3 sequence: CASSPAAPGDSYEQYF. Here the CDR3 DNA reads TGTGCCAGCAGCCCAGCCGCTCCAGGTGACTCCTACGAGCAGTACTTC.